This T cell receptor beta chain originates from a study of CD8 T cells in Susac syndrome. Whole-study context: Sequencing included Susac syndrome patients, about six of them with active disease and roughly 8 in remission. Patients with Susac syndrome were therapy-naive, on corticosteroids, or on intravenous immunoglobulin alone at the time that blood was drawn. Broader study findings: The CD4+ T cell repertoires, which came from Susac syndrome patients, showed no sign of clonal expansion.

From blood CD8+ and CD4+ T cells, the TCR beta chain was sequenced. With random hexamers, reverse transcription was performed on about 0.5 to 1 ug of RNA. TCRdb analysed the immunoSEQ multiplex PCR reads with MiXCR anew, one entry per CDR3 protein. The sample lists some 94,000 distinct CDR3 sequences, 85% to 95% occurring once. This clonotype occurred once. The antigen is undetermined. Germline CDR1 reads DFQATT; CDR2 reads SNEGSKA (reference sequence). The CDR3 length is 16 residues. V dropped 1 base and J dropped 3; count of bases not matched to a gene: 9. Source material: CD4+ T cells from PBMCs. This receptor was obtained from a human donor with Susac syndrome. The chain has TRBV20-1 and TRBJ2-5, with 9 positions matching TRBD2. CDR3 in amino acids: CSARGAAGGREETQYF. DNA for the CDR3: TGCAGTGCTAGAGGAGCGGCGGGCGGGAGGGAAGAGACCCAGTACTTC.